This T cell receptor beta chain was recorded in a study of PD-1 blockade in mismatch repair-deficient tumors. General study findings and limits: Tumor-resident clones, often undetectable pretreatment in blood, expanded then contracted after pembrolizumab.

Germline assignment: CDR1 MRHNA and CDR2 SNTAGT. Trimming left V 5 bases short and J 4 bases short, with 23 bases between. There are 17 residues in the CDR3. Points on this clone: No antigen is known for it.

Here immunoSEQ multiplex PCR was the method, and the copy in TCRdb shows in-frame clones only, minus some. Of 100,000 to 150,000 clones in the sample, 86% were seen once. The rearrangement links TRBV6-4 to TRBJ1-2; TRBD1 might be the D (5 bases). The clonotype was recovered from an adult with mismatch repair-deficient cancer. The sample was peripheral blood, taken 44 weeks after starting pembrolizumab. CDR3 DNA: TGTGCCAGCAGTTCCGGGGACGGAAGGCGCCTAACCTATGGCTACACCTTC. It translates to CASSSGDGRRLTYGYTF.